This passage covers 21 T cell receptor beta chains from one sample sequenced in a study of molecular identifiers for immune sequencing clone quantification. TCRdb reanalysed the PCR reads using MiXCR and keeps one entry per CDR3 protein. The sample records around 470,000 distinct CDR3 sequences, about 21% being singletons. The specimen sequenced was naive CD8+ T cells from blood, with Jurkat cell RNA spiked in. The subset denotes: FACS-sorted CD8+CD4-CCR7+CD45RA+ naive T cells. These receptors came from a human donor in good health. Some libraries in this study had Jurkat cell RNA spiked in.

The rearrangement uses TRBV28 and TRBJ2-2; 10 positions agree with TRBD1. The CDR3 consists of 16 residues. Germline V gives CDR1 MDHEN, CDR2 SYDVKM. After removal of 6 bases from V and 4 bases from J, the junction contained 8 bases not matched to a gene. The CDR3 is CASRPDRGRGTGELFF. The CDR3 DNA follows: TGTGCCAGCAGACCCGACAGGGGGCGAGGCACCGGGGAGCTGTTTTTT.

The CDR3 sequence is CASSPRVGVDPPEAFF. As DNA, the CDR3 is TGTGCCAGCAGCCCTCGAGTAGGGGTGGATCCACCTGAAGCTTTCTTT. The chain has TRBV11-2 and TRBJ1-1, with TRBD1 as a possible D gene (5 bases). V was cut by 5 bases and J by 6 bases, with 22 bases left in between. This CDR3 has 16 amino acids. Germline V gene sequence: CDR1 SGHAT, CDR2 FQNNGV.

This clonotype was counted many times. CDR3 bases: TGTGCCAGCAGTTTACCCCCGCAGGGGTCAACCACAGATACGCAGTATTTT. This codes for CASSLPPQGSTTDTQYF. The J gene is TRBJ2-3, the V gene TRBV28; a possible D gene is TRBD1 (6 bases). Deletions cut 2 bases from V and 2 bases from J, with 17 bases between. The CDR3 covers 17 residues. The germline CDR1 and CDR2 sequences are MDHEN and SYDVKM.

As regards this clonotype: This may arise from a read error, as a much more abundant clone is one base away. The CDR3 end shows no conserved phenylalanine or tryptophan, and so a read error is likely. The J gene is TRBJ2-3, the V gene TRBV7-9; D gene uncertain. Trimming left V 0 bases short and J 5 bases short, with 6 bases between. Germline V gene data show CDR1 as SEHNR and CDR2 as FQNEAQ (reference sequence). The CDR3 runs 13 residues. The CDR3 sequence: CASSLALRDTQYS. The CDR3, as DNA: TGTGCCAGCAGCTTAGCCCTGAGAGATACGCAGTATTCT.

Remarks on this clonotype: This may be a read error: a much more frequent sequence differs by one nucleotide. The chain joins TRBV23-1 to TRBJ2-3; 8 bases are a match to TRBD1. TRBV23-1 is classed as an ORF, of uncertain function. The CDR3 extends over 13 amino acids. The DNA for the CDR3 is TGCGCCAGCATGACAGGGGATTATGATACGCGGTATTTT. Its protein product is CASMTGDYDTRYF.

About this clonotype itself: This may stem from a read error, because a much larger clone lies one nucleotide away. The chain combines TRBV6-5 with TRBJ2-5; TRBD1 aligns across 7 bases. The CDR3 has 16 residues. CDR1 is MNHEY and CDR2 is SVGAGI in the germline V gene. The CDR3 coding sequence is TGTGTCAGCAGTTACGAGGGGAGTGAGGGGGCGAAGACCCAGTACTTC. This gives the protein CVSSYEGSEGAKTQYF.

This clonotype was seen a handful of times. V is TRBV6-6 and J is TRBJ1-3; D gene unclear. Trimming stripped 2 bases from V and 0 bases from J, with 11 bases between. From germline, CDR1 is MNHNY and CDR2 SVGAGI (reference sequence). The CDR3 length is 16 residues. In nucleotides, the CDR3 is TGTGCCAGCAGTTACAACGTAGGATACTCTGGAAACACCATATATTTT. Translation: CASSYNVGYSGNTIYF.

J is TRBJ2-7 and V is TRBV5-1; 7 bases align to TRBD1. The CDR3 loop spans 13 amino acids. With 2 bases clipped from V and 3 bases from J, the junction kept 2 bases outside the gene matches. Germline values: CDR1 SGHRS, CDR2 YFSETQ. The CDR3: CASSFTGDYEQYF. CDR3 sequence (DNA): TGCGCCAGCAGCTTCACAGGGGACTACGAGCAGTACTTC. The complete variable domain, with remaining parts taken from reference TRBV5-1 and TRBJ2-7, reads KAGVTQTPRYLIKTRGQQVTLSCSPISGHRSVSWYQQTPGQGLQFLFEYFSETQRNKGNFPGRFSGRQFSNSRSEMNVSTLELGDSALYLCASSFTGDYEQYFGPGTRLTVT.

CDR3: CASRLAGGLEQFF. The CDR3 region has the DNA TGTGCCAGTAGACTCGCGGGGGGCCTTGAGCAGTTCTTC. The chain links TRBV19 to TRBJ2-1; 8 bases are a match to TRBD2. This CDR3 has 13 residues. V gave up 6 bases and J gave up 9 bases; unmatched junction bases: 7. Germline V CDR1 and CDR2: LNHDA, SQIVND (reference sequence).

This clonotype was detected ten times or more. This rearrangement joins TRBV4-3 to TRBJ2-7, with a possible D match to TRBD2 (5 bases). The CDR3 sequence is 15 residues long. Germline V gene data show CDR1 as LGHNA and CDR2 as YSLEER. Trimming stripped 4 bases from V and 0 bases from J, with 13 bases between. CDR3 DNA: TGCGCCAGCAGCCTGGACTTCTCTAGCTCCTACGAGCAGTACTTC. As protein: CASSLDFSSSYEQYF.

This clonotype was seen a few times. The chain is built from TRBV9 and TRBJ2-6, with TRBD2 matching 7 bases. This CDR3 comprises 17 residues. After removal of 4 bases from V and 0 bases from J, the junction contained 7 bases not matched to a gene. CDR1 is SGDLS, CDR2 YYNGEE, per germline. The CDR3 DNA sequence: TGTGCCAGCAGCCCCTGGGGGGGAGTCTCTGGGGCCAACGTCCTGACTTTC. Translated, it gives CASSPWGGVSGANVLTF.

This clonotype was observed many times. The chain uses TRBV5-3 and TRBJ1-4; no definite D call. TRBV5-3 belongs to the ORF category, with a function that is uncertain. CDR3 length: 12 residues. V shed 4 bases and J shed 13 bases, with 14 bases lying between them. The CDR3 region is CARSPGPRRLFF. The CDR3, as DNA: TGTGCCAGAAGCCCCGGACCCCGCAGACTGTTTTTT.

This clonotype has only a few counts. The chain uses TRBV19 and TRBJ2-3; D unresolved. Deletions cut 4 bases from V and 2 bases from J, with 13 bases between. From germline, CDR1 is LNHDA and CDR2 SQIVND (reference sequence). The length of the CDR3 is 15 residues. The CDR3 sequence is CASSNTVLPTDTQYF. Here the CDR3 DNA reads TGTGCCAGTAGTAACACAGTCCTTCCCACAGATACGCAGTATTTT.

A few counts support this clonotype. The junction and the germline gene differ at one end; a read error may be behind it. The V call is TRBV4-1, the J call TRBJ2-3, with 9 nucleotides matching TRBD2. In germline, CDR1 is MGHRA, CDR2 YSYEKL. The CDR3 has 19 residues. The CDR3 DNA reads TGCGCCAGCAGCCAAGGCATCCATAGACTAGCGGAATACACATATACGCAGTATTTT. Residues: CASSQGIHRLAEYTYTQYF.

Of note for this clonotype: It may be a read error: a sequence one base away is much more abundant. No conserved phenylalanine or tryptophan ends this CDR3, so it is likely a read error. This chain links TRBV14 with TRBJ1-1; TRBD1 matches at 7 bases. The V segment lost 1 base and the J segment 6 bases; nucleotides outside the gene matches: 5. The CDR3 has 14 residues. Germline CDR1 and CDR2: SGHDN and FVKESK. The CDR3: CASSQVLTGPEAFS. The CDR3 DNA reads TGTGCCAGCAGCCAAGTATTGACAGGGCCTGAAGCTTTCTCT.

As regards this clonotype: The conserved final phenylalanine or tryptophan is absent from the CDR3, which likely points to a read error. The genes are TRBV29-1 and TRBJ2-2, with D perhaps TRBD1 (6 bases). Trimming removed 4 bases from V and 4 bases from J, with 10 bases in between. The CDR3 extends over 13 amino acids. Germline V CDR1 and CDR2: SQVTM, ANQGSEA. The CDR3 coding sequence is TGCAGCGTTGTTTTCAGGGGCACCGGGGAGCTGTTTCTT. Translated: CSVVFRGTGELFL.

There are many counts of this clonotype. The rearrangement joins TRBV7-2 to TRBJ2-7; D is tentatively TRBD1 or TRBD2 (5 bases each). In germline, CDR1 is SGHTA, CDR2 FQGNSA. V lost 1 base, J lost 3 bases, and 19 bases lay in between. This CDR3 is 17 amino acids long. CDR3 residues: CASSLEGVGLAIYEQYF. The CDR3, as DNA: TGTGCCAGCAGCTTAGAAGGGGTGGGGCTAGCAATCTACGAGCAGTACTTC.

This clonotype has more than one count but fewer than ten. CDR3 region: CASTPKAANSQETQYF. DNA for the CDR3: TGTGCCAGCACACCAAAAGCTGCTAACTCCCAAGAGACCCAGTACTTC. The rearrangement joins TRBV27 to TRBJ2-5; D unclear. CDR1 MNHEY and CDR2 SMNVEV come from the germline V gene (reference sequence). The CDR3 has 16 residues. V lost 7 bases and J lost 1, with 19 bases in between.

This clonotype was found many times. V and J are TRBV5-6 and TRBJ2-1, with unresolved D. Germline lookup yields CDR1 SGHDT and CDR2 YYEEEE. CDR3 length equals 12 residues. V gave up 2 bases and J gave up 4 bases, with 4 bases separating them. The CDR3 DNA follows: TGTGCCAGCAGCTTATCGTACAATGAGCAGTTCTTC. Its translation is CASSLSYNEQFF.

In its sample, this clonotype was seen a few times. The chain joins TRBV29-1 to TRBJ2-7, with D perhaps TRBD1 (5 bases). The CDR3 covers 13 residues. V was trimmed by 3 bases and J by 5 bases, leaving 14 bases between them. The germline gives CDR1 SQVTM, CDR2 ANQGSEA. CDR3 nucleotides: TGCAGCGTTGAGAACGTCCAGGGTCACGAGCAGTACTTC. Amino acids: CSVENVQGHEQYF.

This clonotype was seen a few times. The V call is TRBV4-1, the J call TRBJ2-1; 8 positions match TRBD2. From germline, CDR1 is MGHRA and CDR2 YSYEKL. CDR3 length: 16 residues. The J segment lost 1 base and the V segment lost 3 bases, leaving 5 bases of the junction unmatched. The CDR3: CASSQASGSSYNEQFF. CDR3 sequence (DNA): TGCGCCAGCAGCCAGGCGAGCGGGAGTTCCTACAATGAGCAGTTCTTC.